What follows are 10 T cell receptor beta chains derived from one specimen sequenced in a study of cytomegalovirus exposure and HLA in healthy donors. The PCR ran on 60 Vbeta and 13 Jbeta primers. Sequencing used immunoSEQ multiplex PCR; TCRdb keeps in-frame clones, though not all of them. The table lists around 200,000 clones, 79% of them singletons. Sequencing was done on a sample of PBMCs. The receptors here all came from a woman aged 45 to 65 in good health and CMV-seronegative.

Concerning this clone: Other DNA sequences from this sample encode an identical CDR3 as well. The chain recombines TRBV4-2 with TRBJ2-1; D not resolved. The germline V gene encodes CDR1 LGHNA and CDR2 YNFKEQ. Trimming took off 4 bases at V and 0 bases at J, with 13 bases between the two ends. This CDR3 comprises 16 residues. The DNA for the CDR3 is TGTGCCAGCAGCCCCTTGGAGCGAAGCTCCTACAATGAGCAGTTCTTC. Translated, it gives CASSPLERSSYNEQFF.

This clone was recorded once. This chain connects TRBV11-2 to TRBJ2-1; the D gene is possibly TRBD2 (6 bases). Trimming took off 7 bases at V and 2 bases at J, with 15 bases between the two ends. This CDR3 is 15 amino acids long. Per the germline V gene, CDR1 is SGHAT and CDR2 is FQNNGV. The DNA of the CDR3 is TGTGCCAGCACCTCCATCGGGGGTCCCTACAATGAGCAGTTCTTC. Translating gives CASTSIGGPYNEQFF.

The chain links TRBV28 to TRBJ1-1; weak D call: TRBD1 (6 bases). The germline CDR1 and CDR2 sequences are MDHEN and SYDVKM. Trimming cost V 5 bases and J 5 bases, with 15 bases left between them. This CDR3 has 14 residues. Written as DNA, the CDR3 is TGTGCCAGCAGTCAAGGGGGGGTAGGGACTGAAGCTTTCTTT. Its protein is CASSQGGVGTEAFF.

This chain links TRBV27 with TRBJ2-1, with TRBD2 as a possible D gene (5 bases). The CDR3 is 13 residues long. V dropped 9 bases and J dropped 10 bases, with 19 bases sitting between them. CDR1 MNHEY and CDR2 SMNVEV come from the germline V gene (reference sequence). CDR3 bases: TGTGCCAGTGCTTCTAGCACCTTAGGAGAGCAGTTCTTC. It encodes CASASSTLGEQFF.

The V gene is TRBV11-2, the J gene TRBJ1-2, with TRBD1 matching 7 bases. Germline CDR1 SGHAT, CDR2 FQNNGV. J lost 4 bases, V lost 5 bases, and 7 bases had no gene match. The CDR3 covers 14 residues. CDR3: CASSLQQGFYGYTF. The CDR3 coding sequence is TGTGCCAGCAGCCTCCAACAGGGGTTCTATGGCTACACCTTC.

V usage is TRBV5-1 and J usage is TRBJ2-4, with TRBD2 identical over 7 bases. The germline gives CDR1 SGHRS, CDR2 YFSETQ. J gave up 1 base and V 3 bases, and 10 bases lay outside the gene matches. The CDR3 has 17 amino acids. The CDR3 here is CASSWGWGGSAKNIQYF. For the CDR3, the DNA is TGCGCCAGCAGCTGGGGGTGGGGGGGGTCTGCCAAAAACATTCAGTACTTC.

Concerning this clone itself: One end of the junction fails to match germline, which may point to a read error. This sequence joins TRBV7-9 and TRBJ2-1; D uncertain. Germline V gene lookup returns CDR1 SEHNR and CDR2 FQNEAQ (reference sequence). The CDR3 totals 11 residues. The CDR3 coding sequence is TGTTCCAGCAGCTCCCGCAATGAGCAGTTCTTC. Encoded protein: CSSSSRNEQFF.

In DNA, the CDR3 is TGTGCCAGCAGCTTAGCCACAGGAATCTCTGGAAACACCATATATTTT. Its protein product is CASSLATGISGNTIYF. J is TRBJ1-3 and V is TRBV7-6; TRBD1 is a possible D gene (5 bases). From germline, CDR1 is SGHVS and CDR2 FNYEAQ. Trimming took off 0 bases at V and 0 bases at J, with 9 bases between the two ends. The CDR3 extends over 16 amino acids.

This clone appeared a single time. This CDR3 is also generated by other DNA sequences in the sample. This chain links TRBV12-5 with TRBJ2-7; tentative D call: TRBD1 (6 bases). The CDR3 is 12 amino acids. The germline CDR1 and CDR2 sequences are LGHNT and FRNRAP. The V gene lost 0 bases and the J gene lost 7 bases, with 7 bases spanning the gap. In DNA form, the CDR3 reads TGTGCTAGTGGTTTGGTAGGGGGAGAGCAGTACTTC. It yields the protein CASGLVGGEQYF.

V and J are TRBV7-9 and TRBJ1-5, with TRBD1 identical over 7 bases. The junction had 11 bases not matched to a gene; V was cut back by 5 bases and J by 4 bases. The CDR3 runs to 16 residues. Germline V gene sequence: CDR1 SEHNR, CDR2 FQNEAQ (reference sequence). This CDR3 reads CASSPGAGGRNQPQHF. The CDR3 nucleotides are TGTGCCAGCAGCCCAGGGGCAGGGGGAAGGAATCAGCCCCAGCATTTT. The entire variable domain, with the rest obtained from reference TRBV7-9 and TRBJ1-5, is as follows: DTGVSQNPRHKITKRGQNVTFRCDPISEHNRLYWYRQTLGQGPEFLTYFQNEAQLEKSRLLSDRFSAERPKGSFSTLEIQRTEQGDSAMYLCASSPGAGGRNQPQHFGDGTRLSIL.